The 15 T cell receptor beta chains listed next were all sequenced from one sample in a study of blood T cell repertoires in COVID-19. The table came from immunoSEQ multiplex PCR; TCRdb's copy has only in-frame clones and leaves some out. The table includes about 160,000 clones, almost 85% detected once. Input material: peripheral blood. The source of these receptors is a man aged 18 to 29 with active or convalescent COVID-19.

The chain employs TRBV5-1 and TRBJ1-6, with D tentatively TRBD1 (5 bases). This CDR3 is built from 15 residues. Germline assignment: CDR1 SGHRS and CDR2 YFSETQ. V lost 2 bases to trimming and J lost 8 bases, with 14 bases between them. The CDR3 nucleotides are TGCGCCAGCAGCTTATCTGGAGGAGGGGATTCACCCCTCCACTTT. Its protein product is CASSLSGGGDSPLHF.

The chain carries TRBV5-6 and TRBJ2-7; possible D gene TRBD1, 5 bases. With 0 bases removed from V and 2 bases from J, the gap between germline ends came to 12 bases. Germline V gene sequence: CDR1 SGHDT, CDR2 YYEEEE. The CDR3 covers 15 residues. CDR3 bases: TGTGCCAGCAGCTTGGTGGCAGGGATTACCTACGAGCAGTACTTC. Its protein product is CASSLVAGITYEQYF. The full variable domain, in which reference TRBV5-6 and TRBJ2-7 provide the parts outside the CDR3, is DAGVTQSPTHLIKTRGQQVTLRCSPKSGHDTVSWYQQALGQGPQFIFQYYEEEERQRGNFPDRFSGHQFPNYSSELNVNALLLGDSALYLCASSLVAGITYEQYFGPGTRLTVT.

The rearrangement uses TRBV6-1 and TRBJ2-1; the match to TRBD2 covers 10 bases. This CDR3 is built from 19 residues. The trim removed 3 bases at V and 3 bases at J, leaving 14 bases unmatched. Germline CDR1 and CDR2: MNHNS and SASEGT. The CDR3 DNA follows: TGTGCCAGCAGTGAGAGGTCTCTAGCGGGAGAAGGACGCTACAATGAGCAGTTCTTC. Its translation: CASSERSLAGEGRYNEQFF.

This clone was seen only a few times. The rearrangement links TRBV6-4 to TRBJ1-5, with 7 bases lining up with TRBD1. CDR1 and CDR2 (germline): MRHNA, SNTAGT. The CDR3 is made up of 12 amino acids. Losses at the gene ends were 5 bases for V and 11 bases for J; bases not matched to a gene: 6. CDR3 in amino acids: CASSKTGPAQHF. CDR3 DNA: TGTGCCAGCAGTAAGACAGGGCCGGCCCAGCATTTT.

CDR3 protein: CASSPKAGGPSGANVLTF. The CDR3 bases are TGTGCCAGCTCACCAAAGGCAGGGGGTCCCTCTGGGGCCAACGTCCTGACTTTC. V is TRBV18 and J is TRBJ2-6; 7 bases align to TRBD1. V shed 2 bases, J shed 0 bases, and the junction held 7 bases outside the gene matches. The CDR3 is made up of 18 amino acids. CDR1 and CDR2 from the germline V gene are KGHSH and LQKENI.

This clone was seen more than once but under ten times. The V call is TRBV6-2 or TRBV6-3, the J call TRBJ1-2, with a possible D match to TRBD1 (6 bases). Germline loops: CDR1 MNHEY, CDR2 SVGEGT. The germline V and J ends were trimmed by 5 bases and 11 bases, with 24 bases remaining between them. CDR3 size: 15 residues. The CDR3 nucleotides read TGTGCCAGCAGTACATTCCCCCTAGGGGGTCTTGGTTACACCTTC. This encodes CASSTFPLGGLGYTF.

The chain couples TRBV19 to TRBJ2-1; 7 positions match TRBD1. V shed 8 bases and J 6 bases; nucleotides not matched to a gene: 10. The CDR3 is 14 residues long. Germline V gene data show CDR1 as LNHDA and CDR2 as SQIVND (reference sequence). Here the CDR3 reads CASRRVDRVNEQFF. The CDR3 DNA reads TGTGCCAGTCGGCGGGTAGACAGGGTCAATGAGCAGTTCTTC.

This chain joins TRBV11-3 and TRBJ2-1; D is unclear. The CDR3 loop spans 12 amino acids. Germline assignment: CDR1 SGHNT and CDR2 YENEEA. Trimming left V 3 bases short and J 10 bases short, with 10 bases between. The chain's CDR3 is CASSLALSEQFF. CDR3 in DNA: TGTGCCAGCAGCTTGGCCCTCTCGGAGCAGTTCTTC.

The CDR3 nucleotides are TGCGCCAGCAGCTTCGGGGACACTGAAGCTTTCTTT. Translated, it gives CASSFGDTEAFF. The chain is built from TRBV5-1 and TRBJ1-1; unclear D gene. V lost 2 bases and J 3 bases, leaving 5 bases between the germline ends. Germline loops: CDR1 SGHRS, CDR2 YFSETQ. The CDR3 length is 12 residues.

The CDR3 DNA follows: TGCAGCGTTGCGGTTTCTTCCACCTACGAGCAGTACTTC. This sequence encodes CSVAVSSTYEQYF. This chain links TRBV29-1 with TRBJ2-7, with D unresolved. CDR1 is SQVTM, CDR2 ANQGSEA, per germline. The CDR3 has 13 residues. Between the trimmed V and J ends, which lost 4 bases and 2 bases, there was a span of 12 bases.

In regard to this clone: Germline and junction disagree at one end, which may indicate a read error. This rearrangement joins TRBV12-3 or TRBV12-4 to TRBJ1-2, with TRBD1 matching 7 bases. This CDR3 contains 13 residues. The CDR3 loop reads CASSPGTATLFPF. The CDR3 DNA is TGTGCCAGCAGCCCGGGGACAGCGACCCTCTTCCCCTTC.

V and J are TRBV19 and TRBJ2-1; D is possibly TRBD2 (5 bases). The ends were cut back, 1 base at V and 6 bases at J, with 10 bases in the middle. This CDR3 region has 14 residues. The germline V gene has CDR1 LNHDA and CDR2 SQIVND (reference sequence). As DNA, the CDR3 is TGTGCCAGTAGTATAGCGGGAATGACCAATGAGCAGTTCTTC. Translation gives CASSIAGMTNEQFF.

This rearrangement joins TRBV5-1 to TRBJ2-1; 11 positions agree with TRBD2. This CDR3 comprises 15 residues. Per germline, CDR1 SGHRS and CDR2 YFSETQ. V shed 0 bases and J 9 bases; nucleotides not matched to a gene: 5. CDR3 protein: CASSLGLAGGLEQFF. The CDR3 region has the DNA TGCGCCAGCAGCTTGGGTCTAGCGGGAGGTCTTGAGCAGTTCTTC.

The chain uses TRBV24-1 and TRBJ2-5; 7 bases align to TRBD1. CDR1 is KGHDR, CDR2 SFDVKD, per germline. The V and J ends lost 1 base and 1 base, in that order; junction bases with no gene match: 8. The CDR3 is 17 amino acids. CDR3 nucleotide sequence: TGTGCCACCAGTGATTTAGGGCGGGCAGGGGGCCAAGAGACCCAGTACTTC. It is translated as CATSDLGRAGGQETQYF.

The chain uses TRBV19 and TRBJ1-5; the match to TRBD1 covers 9 bases. Germline V gene data show CDR1 as LNHDA and CDR2 as SQIVND (reference sequence). J was trimmed by 1 base and V by 10 bases; bases with no gene match: 8. The CDR3 totals 15 residues. In nucleotides, the CDR3 is TGTGCCACCAAGGACAGGGGAAGAAGCAATCAGCCCCAGCATTTT. Its protein product is CATKDRGRSNQPQHF.